The clone carrying this T cell receptor (beta chain) was counted only a few times. CDR1 is DFQATT, CDR2 SNEGSKA, per germline (reference sequence). Trimming took 3 bases from V and 9 from J; bases not matched to a gene: 9. CDR3 size: 15 residues. TCRdb ran MiXCR on the RT-PCR reads and lists one entry per CDR3 protein. The sample has about 680,000 distinct CDR3 sequences, approximately 14% seen once; the top ten hold 3.6%. This TCR was sampled from a female donor in good health, serving as a healthy control. This chain connects TRBV20-1 to TRBJ2-1; 12 positions agree with TRBD2. Sequencing was performed on memory CD4+ T cells from blood. The CDR3 DNA is TGCAGTGCTAGTACGGCTAGCGGGAGGGTAGGTGAGCAGTTCTTC. This codes for CSASTASGRVGEQFF.